This TCR beta chain was identified in a study of T cells after yellow fever vaccination. About the study: SMART-Seq v4 Ultra Low Input prepared the low-cell-number fractions. Study-wide points: There was a possibility that FACS-sorted repertoires contained abundant clonotypes contaminating from the bulk population. Clones from primary vaccination mostly reappeared after the booster (less than 98% CD4, under 90% CD8).

This clonotype was observed a few times. Its antigen is undetermined. Trimming took 3 bases from V and 6 from J, leaving 5 bases between them. In germline, CDR1 is MGHDK, CDR2 SYGVNS. The CDR3 totals 11 residues. Conversion of TCR transcripts into cDNA relied on 5'RACE template switching, which added a universal primer site and UMIs. TCRdb reanalysed the 5' RACE reads using MiXCR and keeps one entry per CDR3 protein. The table records 550,000 to 750,000 distinct CDR3 sequences, about 14% of them present only once. The sequence came from a man younger than 40 who received the YFV17D yellow fever vaccine. The rearrangement links TRBV25-1 to TRBJ1-1; D perhaps matches TRBD1 (5 bases). The source was PBMCs, collected on the day of the yellow fever booster vaccination. The CDR3 reads CASSETAEAFF. The CDR3 DNA follows: TGTGCCAGCAGTGAGACAGCTGAAGCTTTCTTT.